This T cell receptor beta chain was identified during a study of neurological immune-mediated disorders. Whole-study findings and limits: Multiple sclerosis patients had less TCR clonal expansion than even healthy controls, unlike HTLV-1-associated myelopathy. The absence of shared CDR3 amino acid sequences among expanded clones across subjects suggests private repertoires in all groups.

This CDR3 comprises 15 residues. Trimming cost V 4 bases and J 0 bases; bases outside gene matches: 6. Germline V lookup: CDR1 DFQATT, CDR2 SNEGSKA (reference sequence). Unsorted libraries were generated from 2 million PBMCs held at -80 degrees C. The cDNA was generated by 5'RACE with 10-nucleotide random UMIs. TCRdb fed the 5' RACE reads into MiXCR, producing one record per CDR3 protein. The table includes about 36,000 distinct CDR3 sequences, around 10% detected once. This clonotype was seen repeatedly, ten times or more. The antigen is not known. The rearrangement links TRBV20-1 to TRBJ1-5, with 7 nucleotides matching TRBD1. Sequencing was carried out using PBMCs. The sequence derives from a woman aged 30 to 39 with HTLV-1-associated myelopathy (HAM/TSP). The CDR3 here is CSAMGTAYSNQPQHF. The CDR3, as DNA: TGCAGTGCTATGGGGACAGCATATAGCAATCAGCCCCAGCATTTT.